This entry features one T cell receptor (beta chain) sequence. The data are from a study of cytomegalovirus exposure and HLA in healthy donors. Trimming left V 4 bases short and J 6 bases short, with 22 bases between. The germline V gene encodes CDR1 SGHNT and CDR2 YYREEE (reference sequence). The CDR3 covers 16 residues. This PCR relied on a set of 60 Vbeta primers and 13 Jbeta primers. Here immunoSEQ multiplex PCR was the method, and the copy in TCRdb shows in-frame clones only, minus some. The table includes approximately 120,000 clones, around three quarters detected once. This chain links TRBV5-4 with TRBJ1-1; D is perhaps TRBD1 (6 bases). This TCR derives from a woman aged 45 to 65 in good health and CMV-seropositive. Specimen: PBMCs. The CDR3: CASSPQSGGGRAEAFF. CDR3 bases: TGTGCCAGCAGCCCTCAGTCCGGGGGCGGGAGGGCTGAAGCTTTCTTT.